This TCR beta chain was profiled in a study of cytomegalovirus exposure and HLA in healthy donors. At the level of the study: Sequencing of about 179 million T cells in an earlier analysis found 100 million to 140 million unique TCR beta sequences.

In the PCR, 60 Vbeta and 13 Jbeta primers were used. Clones were read by immunoSEQ multiplex PCR, and TCRdb kept only the in-frame ones, dropping some. The table has fewer than 65,000 clones, around 87% seen once. V was clipped by 6 bases and J by 3 bases; unmatched bases: 9. CDR1 is SGHVS, CDR2 FQNEAQ, per germline. There are 15 residues in the CDR3. Study conclusions and caveats: Later analysis identified a missense DCLRE1C variant that was linked to TCR beta V- and J-gene trimming.

Points on this clone: What it binds is unknown.

The receptor was isolated from a man aged 18 to 35 in good health and CMV-seronegative. The sequencing input was PBMCs. J is TRBJ2-5 and V is TRBV7-8; TRBD1 aligns across 8 bases. The CDR3 region has the DNA TGTGCCAGCAGGGACGGGCGACAGGGGAAAGAGACCCAGTACTTC. It encodes CASRDGRQGKETQYF. The whole variable domain, remainder taken from reference TRBV7-8 and TRBJ2-5, is GAGVSQSPRYKVAKRGQDVALRCDPISGHVSLFWYQQALGQGPEFLTYFQNEAQLDKSGLPSDRFFAERPEGSVSTLKIQRTQQEDSAVYLCASRDGRQGKETQYFGPGTRLLVL.